These 28 T cell receptor beta chains originate from one sample sequenced in a study of CD8+ T cells in alopecia areata. Isolated RNA was reverse transcribed into cDNA used as the sequencing template. Only in-frame clones appear in the TCRdb table, and some are missing; sequencing was by immunoSEQ multiplex PCR. The sample has around 250,000 clones, about 68% seen once. The sequencing here drew on CD4+ T cells sorted from blood, taken at week 0. The receptors shown here come from a human donor with alopecia areata.

V is TRBV4-1 and J is TRBJ1-5; maybe TRBD1 (6 bases). CDR1 is MGHRA and CDR2 is YSYEKL in the germline V gene. The CDR3 loop spans 13 amino acids. Between the trimmed V and J ends, which lost 4 bases and 7 bases, there was a span of 11 bases. The CDR3 loop reads CASSLNREQPQHF. DNA for the CDR3: TGCGCCAGCAGCCTCAACAGGGAACAGCCCCAGCATTTT.

This chain links TRBV18 with TRBJ2-4; D possibly corresponds to TRBD2 (6 bases). The CDR3 contains 11 residues. V was cut by 5 bases and J by 13 bases, with 12 bases left in between. The germline V gene has CDR1 KGHSH and CDR2 LQKENI. For the CDR3, the DNA is TGTGCCAGCTCATACGGGGGATTACAGTACTTC. It encodes CASSYGGLQYF.

The chain links TRBV7-3 to TRBJ2-3; D remains unclear. Germline-derived CDR1 and CDR2 are SGHTA and FQGTGA. The V end was cut by 2 bases, the J end by 2 bases, with 8 bases between. CDR3 length equals 14 residues. The CDR3: CASSLGHSTDTQYF. The DNA of the CDR3 is TGTGCCAGCAGCTTAGGGCATTCCACAGATACGCAGTATTTT.

V and J are TRBV14 and TRBJ2-1, with D maybe TRBD2 (5 bases). The ends were cut back, 3 bases at V and 2 bases at J, with 8 bases in the middle. The CDR3 totals 14 residues. CDR1 is SGHDN, CDR2 FVKESK, per germline. CDR3 residues: CASSHAGTYNEQFF. CDR3 nucleotides: TGTGCCAGCAGCCACGCCGGGACCTACAATGAGCAGTTCTTC.

The chain combines TRBV19 with TRBJ1-5; possible D gene TRBD1, 5 bases. Germline CDR1 LNHDA, CDR2 SQIVND (reference sequence). Trimming removed 7 bases at V and 0 bases at J, with 16 bases between. This CDR3 contains 16 residues. CDR3 residues: CASIPRAGYSNQPQHF. DNA of the CDR3: TGTGCCAGTATCCCCAGGGCAGGCTATAGCAATCAGCCCCAGCATTTT.

This clone was picked up one time. The chain joins TRBV30 to TRBJ2-2, with D uncertain. Germline V lookup: CDR1 GTSNPN, CDR2 SVGIG (reference sequence). The CDR3 is 15 residues long. V lost 2 bases, J lost 6 bases, and 16 bases lay in between. CDR3 sequence (DNA): TGTGCCTGGAGTCCCCTCCGGGTGGGCGCCGGGGAGCTGTTTTTT. It is translated as CAWSPLRVGAGELFF. Full variable domain (rest looked up from reference TRBV30 and TRBJ2-2): SQTIHQWPATLVQPVGSPLSLECTVEGTSNPNLYWYRQAAGRGLQLLFYSVGIGQISSEVPQNLSASRPQDRQFILSSKKLLLSDSGFYLCAWSPLRVGAGELFFGEGSRLTVL.

This clone is a singleton in its sample. V is TRBV4-1 and J is TRBJ1-6, with D possibly matching TRBD1 (6 bases). The germline CDR1 and CDR2 sequences are MGHRA and YSYEKL. Deletions cut 1 base from V and 10 bases from J, with 17 bases between. This CDR3 has 16 residues. The CDR3 protein is CASSQGARGRRSPLHF. The CDR3 DNA follows: TGCGCCAGCAGCCAAGGAGCGCGGGGGCGGCGGTCACCCCTCCACTTT.

This clone was seen a few times. The genes are TRBV12-5 and TRBJ2-5; a weak D match, TRBD2 (5 bases). V gave up 1 base and J gave up 4 bases, with 10 bases separating them. This CDR3 contains 14 residues. Germline assignment: CDR1 LGHNT and CDR2 FRNRAP. The CDR3 DNA is TGTGCTAGTGGTTTGGGCTCGGGGTCAGAGACCCAGTACTTC. Translated: CASGLGSGSETQYF.

The chain recombines TRBV9 with TRBJ2-4, with 7 bases aligning to TRBD2. The V gene end was trimmed by 4 bases and the J gene end by 6 bases; junction bases not matched to a gene: 13. CDR1 SGDLS and CDR2 YYNGEE come from the germline V gene. CDR3 length: 16 amino acids. CDR3 sequence: CASSTHGEGGVNIQYF. In DNA form, the CDR3 reads TGTGCCAGCAGCACCCATGGGGAGGGCGGTGTAAACATTCAGTACTTC.

The CDR3 here is CREMAGELFF. CDR3 sequence (DNA): TGCCGAGAGATGGCCGGGGAGCTGTTTTTT. The rearrangement joins TRBV29-1 to TRBJ2-2, with D hard to call. CDR1 is SQVTM and CDR2 is ANQGSEA in the germline V gene. The CDR3 is 10 amino acids.

The rearrangement joins TRBV28 to TRBJ2-7, with D uncertain. The V and J ends lost 10 bases and 6 bases respectively, with 13 bases between them. Germline-derived CDR1 and CDR2 are MDHEN and SYDVKM. There are 11 residues in the CDR3. CDR3 in amino acids: CATFTSTEQYF. In DNA, the CDR3 is TGTGCCACTTTCACCTCAACCGAGCAGTACTTC.

The CDR3 sequence is CATGALQPQHF. CDR3 nucleotides: TGTGCCACCGGGGCCCTCCAGCCCCAGCATTTT. The rearrangement joins TRBV27 to TRBJ1-5; tentative D call: TRBD1 (5 bases). The CDR3 consists of 11 residues. Germline V gene data show CDR1 as MNHEY and CDR2 as SMNVEV (reference sequence). V was pared by 10 bases and J by 7 bases, with 11 bases between.

This clone was seen a handful of times. The chain couples TRBV7-2 to TRBJ2-2; D is unclear. CDR1 is SGHTA and CDR2 is FQGNSA in the germline V gene. The CDR3 covers 15 residues. Between the trimmed V and J ends, which lost 3 bases and 1 base, there was a span of 9 bases. The CDR3 nucleotides are TGTGCCAGCAGCTTTTTGAGGCTGAACACCGGGGAGCTGTTTTTT. Its protein product is CASSFLRLNTGELFF.

The chain has TRBV27 and TRBJ1-6, with D possibly being TRBD1 (5 bases). The CDR3 is 17 residues long. V lost 1 base and J 7 bases, leaving 17 bases between the germline ends. CDR1 is MNHEY, CDR2 SMNVEV, per germline (reference sequence). CDR3 sequence (DNA): TGTGCCAGCAGTTTATTGAGGGGCGGGCCCGAAAATTCACCCCTCCACTTT. Protein product: CASSLLRGGPENSPLHF.

J is TRBJ2-4 and V is TRBV30; 9 positions match TRBD1. Germline V gene sequence: CDR1 GTSNPN, CDR2 SVGIG (reference sequence). The CDR3 runs 17 residues. V trimming: 2 bases; J trimming: 3 bases; junction bases outside the gene matches: 11. The DNA for the CDR3 is TGTGCCTGGAGTCCCCGGGACAGGGCCGGAGGCAAAAACATTCAGTACTTC. Protein product: CAWSPRDRAGGKNIQYF.

This chain joins TRBV29-1 and TRBJ1-5; 7 nucleotides align to TRBD1. The germline V gene encodes CDR1 SQVTM and CDR2 ANQGSEA. V shed 7 bases and J 2 bases; nucleotides not matched to a gene: 5. This CDR3 spans 13 amino acids. The CDR3 DNA reads as TGCAGCGCAGGGGGGACTCGCAATCAGCCCCAGCATTTT. Translation: CSAGGTRNQPQHF. The full variable domain, in which reference TRBV29-1 and TRBJ1-5 provide the parts outside the CDR3, is SAVISQKPSRDICQRGTSLTIQCQVDSQVTMMFWYRQQPGQSLTLIATANQGSEATYESGFVIDKFPISRPNLTFSTLTVSNMSPEDSSIYLCSAGGTRNQPQHFGDGTRLSIL.

With respect to this clone: Other DNA sequences within the sample encode an identical CDR3. The rearrangement joins TRBV30 to TRBJ1-2, with TRBD1 matching over 8 bases. Germline V gives CDR1 GTSNPN, CDR2 SVGIG (reference sequence). Germline trimming cut 4 bases from V and 4 bases from J; bases unmatched to any gene: 2. The CDR3 extends over 12 amino acids. CDR3: CAWIDRGYGYTF. DNA for the CDR3: TGTGCCTGGATAGACAGGGGCTATGGCTACACCTTC.

This sequence joins TRBV4-2 and TRBJ2-1, with D unclear. Germline V gene lookup returns CDR1 LGHNA and CDR2 YNFKEQ. The V end was cut by 0 bases, the J end by 2 bases, with 14 bases between. The CDR3 spans 17 residues. The CDR3 region has the DNA TGTGCCAGCAGCCAAGATGTGACCCTCGGAGCCTACAATGAGCAGTTCTTC. It codes for CASSQDVTLGAYNEQFF.

Only a few counts were recorded for this clone. This chain uses TRBV5-1 with TRBJ2-3; 8 nucleotides align to TRBD1. Germline V CDR1 and CDR2: SGHRS, YFSETQ. Losses at the gene ends were 0 bases for V and 2 bases for J; bases not matched to a gene: 5. This CDR3 is 16 amino acids long. The CDR3 region is CASSLVGTGTTDTQYF. The CDR3 DNA reads TGCGCCAGCAGCTTGGTGGGGACAGGAACCACAGATACGCAGTATTTT.

The chain recombines TRBV5-6 with TRBJ2-1, with TRBD1 identical over 7 bases. From germline, CDR1 is SGHDT and CDR2 YYEEEE. This CDR3 region has 14 residues. The V segment lost 2 bases and the J segment 2 bases; nucleotides outside the gene matches: 1. The CDR3 protein is CASSFTGAYNEQFF. CDR3 DNA: TGTGCCAGCAGCTTCACAGGGGCCTACAATGAGCAGTTCTTC.

The chain combines TRBV7-9 with TRBJ2-5; D is perhaps TRBD1 (6 bases). Germline V gene sequence: CDR1 SEHNR, CDR2 FQNEAQ (reference sequence). Trimming removed 5 bases at V and 5 bases at J, with 12 bases between. This CDR3 has 13 residues. CDR3 bases: TGTGCCAGCAGCCAACAGGGTTCGGAGACCCAGTACTTC. It encodes CASSQQGSETQYF.

The chain couples TRBV30 to TRBJ2-7; D unresolved. Per the germline V gene, CDR1 is GTSNPN and CDR2 is SVGIG (reference sequence). The V end lost 1 base, the J end lost 6 bases, and 7 bases lay between the germline ends. This CDR3 has 11 amino acids. The CDR3 nucleotides are TGTGCCTGGAGTGACTTCGGCGAGCAGTACTTC. Amino acids: CAWSDFGEQYF. Full variable domain (missing parts from reference TRBV30 and TRBJ2-7): SQTIHQWPATLVQPVGSPLSLECTVEGTSNPNLYWYRQAAGRGLQLLFYSVGIGQISSEVPQNLSASRPQDRQFILSSKKLLLSDSGFYLCAWSDFGEQYFGPGTRLTVT.

CDR3 in amino acids: CASLGRERREQYF. CDR3 sequence (DNA): TGTGCCAGCCTGGGGAGGGAGCGGCGGGAGCAGTACTTC. The genes are TRBV6-5 and TRBJ2-7; 7 bases match TRBD2. After removal of 8 bases from V and 7 bases from J, the junction contained 11 bases not matched to a gene. CDR1 is MNHEY, CDR2 SVGAGI, per germline. This CDR3 has 13 amino acids.

The CDR3 protein is CASSPPAIGYTF. Written as DNA, the CDR3 is TGTGCCAGCAGCCCACCCGCGATTGGCTACACCTTC. The V call is TRBV7-9, the J call TRBJ1-2, with D unresolved. Trimming removed 5 bases at V and 7 bases at J, with 11 bases between. This CDR3 comprises 12 residues. Germline CDR1 and CDR2: SEHNR and FQNEAQ (reference sequence).

This clone has just a few counts. V usage is TRBV2 and J usage is TRBJ2-2; 7 bases fit TRBD1. CDR1 is SNHLY and CDR2 is FYNNEI in the germline V gene. The CDR3 loop spans 14 amino acids. The V gene end was trimmed by 8 bases and the J gene end by 0 bases; junction bases not matched to a gene: 3. The CDR3 DNA is TGTGCCAGCCCCGGGACAGCGAACACCGGGGAGCTGTTTTTT. Translation: CASPGTANTGELFF.

The CDR3 bases are TGTGCCTGGAAGGTGGGGGCTGGGGCCAACGTCCTGACTTTC. Its translation is CAWKVGAGANVLTF. V is TRBV30 and J is TRBJ2-6, with D possibly called TRBD1 or TRBD2 (5 bases each). The CDR3 loop spans 14 amino acids. Germline lookup yields CDR1 GTSNPN and CDR2 SVGIG (reference sequence). V gave up 4 bases and J gave up 2 bases, with 9 bases separating them.

The rearrangement links TRBV29-1 to TRBJ2-2; D is possibly TRBD1 (5 bases). This CDR3 comprises 14 residues. V lost 6 bases and J 4 bases, leaving 15 bases between the germline ends. Germline V CDR1 and CDR2: SQVTM, ANQGSEA. The CDR3: CSVGWTRVTGELFF. CDR3 DNA: TGCAGCGTCGGCTGGACAAGGGTCACCGGGGAGCTGTTTTTT.

The count of this clone is one. The chain is built from TRBV7-9 and TRBJ2-1, with a possible D match to TRBD2 (6 bases). The germline CDR1 and CDR2 sequences are SEHNR and FQNEAQ (reference sequence). The CDR3 covers 16 residues. V lost 6 bases, J lost 0 bases, and 15 bases lay in between. CDR3 in DNA: TGTGCCAGCAGTTCATCTGGTAGCGGCTCCTACAATGAGCAGTTCTTC. It translates to CASSSSGSGSYNEQFF.